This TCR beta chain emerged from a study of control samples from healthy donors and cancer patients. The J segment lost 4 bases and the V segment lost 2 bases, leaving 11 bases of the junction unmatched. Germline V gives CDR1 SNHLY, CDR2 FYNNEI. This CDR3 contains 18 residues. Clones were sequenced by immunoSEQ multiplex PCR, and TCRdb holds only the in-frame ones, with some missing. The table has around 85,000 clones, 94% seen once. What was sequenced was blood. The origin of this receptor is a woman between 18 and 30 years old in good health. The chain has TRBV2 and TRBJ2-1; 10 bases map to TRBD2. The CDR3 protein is CASSELLGGTSVYNEQFF. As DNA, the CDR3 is TGTGCCAGCAGTGAACTATTGGGGGGGACTAGCGTGTACAATGAGCAGTTCTTC.